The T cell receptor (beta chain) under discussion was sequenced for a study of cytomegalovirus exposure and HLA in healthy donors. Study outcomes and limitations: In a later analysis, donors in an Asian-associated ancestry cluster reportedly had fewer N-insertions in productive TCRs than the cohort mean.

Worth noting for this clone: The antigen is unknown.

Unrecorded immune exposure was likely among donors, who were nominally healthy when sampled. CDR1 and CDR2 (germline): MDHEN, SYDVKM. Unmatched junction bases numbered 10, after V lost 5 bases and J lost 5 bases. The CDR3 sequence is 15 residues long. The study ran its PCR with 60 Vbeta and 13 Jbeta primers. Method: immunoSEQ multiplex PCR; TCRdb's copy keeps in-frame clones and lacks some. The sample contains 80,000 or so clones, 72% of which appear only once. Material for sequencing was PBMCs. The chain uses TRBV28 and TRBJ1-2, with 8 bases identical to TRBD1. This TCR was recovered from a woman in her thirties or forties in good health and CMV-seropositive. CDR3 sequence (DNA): TGTGCCAGCAGTATCGAAAATACAGGGGGGTATGGCTACACCTTC. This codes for CASSIENTGGYGYTF.